By its share, the clone carrying this T cell receptor beta chain is medium-sized. This specimen belongs to a study of early T cells in non-severe SARS-CoV-2 infection. Study context: The input, bulk RNA from unsorted whole blood, was sequenced, and chains were unpaired.

From the 5' RACE reads, TCRdb called clonotypes with MiXCR, one entry per CDR3 protein. Of some 30,000 distinct CDR3 sequences listed, under 4% are singletons. The CDR3 spans 19 residues. Trimming took off 1 base at V and 5 bases at J, with 24 bases between the two ends. The germline gives CDR1 LGHDT, CDR2 YNNKEL (reference sequence). This chain connects TRBV3-1 to TRBJ1-5, with D uncertain. The receptor comes from an adult who was a healthcare worker with PCR-confirmed SARS-CoV-2 infection or an uninfected control (not recorded which). The sequencing sample was made of whole blood. The CDR3 nucleotides are TGTGCCAGCAGCCAAGCCGCGGGATTGGATTGGACGCACGATCAGCCCCAGCATTTT. Translating it yields CASSQAAGLDWTHDQPQHF.